These 26 T cell receptor beta chains share one sample of origin, sequenced in a study of type 1 regulatory T cells. MiXCR was run by TCRdb on the reads, yielding one entry per CDR3 protein. The profile shows more than 60,000 distinct CDR3 sequences, less than 70% of them singletons. Their target antigens are unknown. Sequencing was performed on cultured non-Tr1 T cells, either the whole culture or a sorted T cell fraction (not recorded which). These receptors were obtained from a human donor in good health.

The J gene is TRBJ2-3, the V gene TRBV20-1, with D hard to call. Trimming removed 4 bases at V and 14 bases at J, with 22 bases between. Germline V gene sequence: CDR1 DFQATT, CDR2 SNEGSKA (reference sequence). The CDR3 covers 13 residues. Here the CDR3 DNA reads TGCAGTGCTAACCTCGATCCAAGCCTAAATCCGTATTTT. The encoded protein is CSANLDPSLNPYF.

This chain links TRBV2 with TRBJ2-1, with D possibly TRBD2 on 6 matching bases. V was clipped by 2 bases and J by 4 bases, with 15 bases between them. Germline values: CDR1 SNHLY, CDR2 FYNNEI. The CDR3 runs to 16 residues. In DNA, the CDR3 is TGTGCCAGCAGTGAAACCGGGGGAGTGGGTTACAATGAGCAGTTCTTC. Translation gives CASSETGGVGYNEQFF.

The V gene is TRBV4-2, the J gene TRBJ2-7; 9 nucleotides agree with TRBD1. Looked up from germline, CDR1 is LGHNA and CDR2 is YNFKEQ. After removal of 1 base from V and 2 bases from J, the junction contained 6 bases not matched to a gene. This CDR3 has 16 amino acids. The CDR3 here is CASSQGGQGMTYEQYF. The CDR3 region has the DNA TGTGCCAGCAGCCAAGGGGGACAGGGCATGACCTACGAGCAGTACTTC.

The rearrangement links TRBV5-1 to TRBJ1-2; 8 bases map to TRBD1. The germline CDR1 and CDR2 sequences are SGHRS and YFSETQ. Losses at the gene ends were 4 bases for V and 4 bases for J; bases not matched to a gene: 6. This CDR3 is 14 amino acids long. This CDR3 reads CASSALTGGYGYTF. For the CDR3, the DNA is TGCGCCAGCAGCGCTCTAACAGGGGGCTATGGCTACACCTTC.

The genes are TRBV9 and TRBJ2-7; D gene unclear. This CDR3 has 14 residues. Trimming stripped 0 bases from V and 0 bases from J, with 7 bases between. Germline V CDR1 and CDR2: SGDLS, YYNGEE. Here the CDR3 reads CASSVAASSYEQYF. In nucleotides, the CDR3 is TGTGCCAGCAGCGTAGCGGCAAGCTCCTACGAGCAGTACTTC.

V usage is TRBV7-2 and J usage is TRBJ2-5; no clear D. This CDR3 has 14 amino acids. V was pared by 0 bases and J by 4 bases, with 9 bases between. CDR1 and CDR2 (germline): SGHTA, FQGNSA. The chain's CDR3 is CASSLAWTGETQYF. The CDR3 bases are TGTGCCAGCAGCTTAGCGTGGACCGGAGAGACCCAGTACTTC.

The chain couples TRBV20-1 to TRBJ2-7, with D perhaps assigned TRBD1 or TRBD2 (5 bases each). The CDR3 runs to 16 residues. CDR1 DFQATT and CDR2 SNEGSKA come from the germline V gene (reference sequence). The ends were cut back, 0 bases at V and 2 bases at J, with 17 bases in the middle. This chain's CDR3 is CSARDLSGTRPYEQYF. The CDR3 DNA is TGCAGTGCTAGAGATCTCTCGGGGACGCGCCCCTACGAGCAGTACTTC.

In DNA, the CDR3 is TGCGCCAGCAGCTTGGGCCAGACAGGGAACACCGGGGAGCTGTTTTTT. Amino acid sequence: CASSLGQTGNTGELFF. This sequence joins TRBV5-1 and TRBJ2-2; a weak D match, TRBD1 (6 bases). CDR1 is SGHRS and CDR2 is YFSETQ in the germline V gene. The CDR3 covers 16 residues. V was cut by 0 bases and J by 1 base, with 10 bases left in between.

This clonotype was seen only a few times. Here the CDR3 DNA reads TGTGCCAGCAGCGATTCCAGCGGGAGCGGAGAGACCCAGTACTTC. Amino acids: CASSDSSGSGETQYF. The chain employs TRBV9 and TRBJ2-5, with TRBD2 matching over 8 bases. CDR1 SGDLS and CDR2 YYNGEE come from the germline V gene. The CDR3 totals 15 residues. Trimming cost V 3 bases and J 4 bases; bases outside gene matches: 8. The full variable domain, in which reference TRBV9 and TRBJ2-5 provide the parts outside the CDR3, is DSGVTQTPKHLITATGQRVTLRCSPRSGDLSVYWYQQSLDQGLQFLIQYYNGEERAKGNILERFSAQQFPDLHSELNLSSLELGDSALYFCASSDSSGSGETQYFGPGTRLLVL.

As to this clonotype: One end of the junction is discordant with germline, which a read error may explain. This chain joins TRBV27 and TRBJ1-2; tentative D call: TRBD1 (5 bases). CDR1 MNHEY and CDR2 SMNVEV come from the germline V gene (reference sequence). The CDR3 length is 13 residues. CDR3 protein: CASSARANYGYTF. The CDR3 DNA follows: TGTGCCAGCAGTGCCAGGGCTAACTATGGATACACCTTC.

This sequence joins TRBV9 and TRBJ1-5; D is unclear. Germline V gene sequence: CDR1 SGDLS, CDR2 YYNGEE. With 0 bases removed from V and 5 bases from J, the gap between germline ends came to 6 bases. This CDR3 has 13 residues. The chain's CDR3 is CASSVDSYQPQHF. The CDR3 DNA is TGTGCCAGCAGCGTAGACAGTTATCAGCCCCAGCATTTT.

The genes are TRBV6-2 or TRBV6-3 and TRBJ2-1; D ambiguous. Trimming pared 0 bases from V and 8 bases from J, leaving 8 bases between. CDR3 size: 13 residues. Germline loops: CDR1 MNHEY, CDR2 SVGEGT. This CDR3 is CASSYSSEYEQFF. The CDR3 DNA sequence: TGTGCCAGCAGTTACTCTTCTGAATATGAGCAGTTCTTC.

The J gene is TRBJ2-2, the V gene TRBV5-1, with 7 nucleotides matching TRBD1. Germline CDR1 SGHRS, CDR2 YFSETQ. V was clipped by 2 bases and J by 4 bases; unmatched bases: 11. The CDR3 covers 17 residues. This chain's CDR3 is CASSLTTGERSTGELFF. CDR3 in DNA: TGCGCCAGCAGCTTAACCACAGGGGAACGGTCCACCGGGGAGCTGTTTTTT. The variable domain in full, with the rest retrieved from reference TRBV5-1 and TRBJ2-2, is KAGVTQTPRYLIKTRGQQVTLSCSPISGHRSVSWYQQTPGQGLQFLFEYFSETQRNKGNFPGRFSGRQFSNSRSEMNVSTLELGDSALYLCASSLTTGERSTGELFFGEGSRLTVL.

The chain employs TRBV18 and TRBJ2-1; 9 bases align to TRBD1. Germline values: CDR1 KGHSH, CDR2 LQKENI. The CDR3 covers 16 residues. The V segment lost 5 bases and the J segment 3 bases; nucleotides outside the gene matches: 8. As DNA, the CDR3 is TGTGCCAGCTCATCTCAAAGGACAGGGGTCTACAATGAGCAGTTCTTC. Protein: CASSSQRTGVYNEQFF.

Of note for this clonotype: This CDR3 fails to terminate in the conserved phenylalanine or tryptophan, so it likely reflects a read error. The V gene is TRBV6-5, the J gene TRBJ2-5, with D unclear. V was shortened by 5 bases and J by 3 bases, with 16 bases between the two germline ends. CDR3 size: 15 residues. Germline loops: CDR1 MNHEY, CDR2 SVGAGI. This CDR3 is CASSPTGVPKETQYS. The CDR3 DNA is TGTGCCAGCAGTCCTACTGGAGTCCCAAAAGAGACCCAGTACTCC.

This clonotype was seen only a few times. The chain has TRBV7-3 and TRBJ2-7; 8 bases agree with TRBD2. Germline V gives CDR1 SGHTA, CDR2 FQGTGA. The CDR3 contains 13 residues. Unmatched junction bases numbered 3, after V lost 2 bases and J lost 6 bases. The CDR3 DNA follows: TGTGCCAGCAGCTTACGGGGGGGCAGCGAGCAGTACTTC. Protein product: CASSLRGGSEQYF.

The chain has TRBV10-3 and TRBJ2-3; TRBD1 matches at 7 bases. The V gene's germline CDR1 is ENHRY and CDR2 SYGVKD. V lost 8 bases, J lost 4 bases, and 6 bases stayed unmatched. The CDR3 is 13 amino acids. The chain's CDR3 is CAIRDRDADTQYF. In DNA form, the CDR3 reads TGTGCCATCCGAGACAGGGATGCAGATACGCAGTATTTT.

This clonotype turned up a few times. V is TRBV6-4 and J is TRBJ2-5; no definite D call. This CDR3 is built from 11 residues. The V gene lost 5 bases and the J gene lost 4 bases, with 5 bases spanning the gap. Germline lookup yields CDR1 MRHNA and CDR2 SNTAGT. The chain's CDR3 is CASSWGETQYF. In nucleotides, the CDR3 is TGTGCCAGCAGTTGGGGAGAGACCCAGTACTTC.

The V and J genes are TRBV20-1 and TRBJ1-5, with D possibly being TRBD1 (6 bases). In germline, CDR1 is DFQATT, CDR2 SNEGSKA (reference sequence). V was shortened by 6 bases and J by 0 bases, with 15 bases between the two germline ends. This CDR3 comprises 15 residues. The CDR3 loop is CSAGGRLDSNQPQHF. CDR3 in DNA: TGCAGTGCCGGGGGGCGGCTAGATAGCAATCAGCCCCAGCATTTT.

V gene TRBV5-1 combines with J gene TRBJ2-2; D not certain. Trimming removed 0 bases from V and 7 bases from J, with 4 bases in between. Per the germline V gene, CDR1 is SGHRS and CDR2 is YFSETQ. The CDR3 runs 12 residues. The CDR3 sequence is CASSLEVGELFF. The CDR3 DNA follows: TGCGCCAGCAGCTTGGAGGTCGGGGAGCTGTTTTTT.

The chain joins TRBV7-2 to TRBJ2-2; D unresolved. Germline CDR1 is SGHTA and CDR2 is FQGNSA. The V gene lost 4 bases and the J gene lost 2 bases, with 2 bases spanning the gap. This CDR3 has 12 residues. CDR3 protein: CASSYNTGELFF. The CDR3 DNA reads TGTGCCAGCAGCTACAACACCGGGGAGCTGTTTTTT.

This clonotype was counted a few times. The chain combines TRBV7-9 with TRBJ2-7; a possible D gene is TRBD2 (6 bases). CDR1 SEHNR and CDR2 FQNEAQ come from the germline V gene (reference sequence). The CDR3 loop spans 15 amino acids. V lost 8 bases and J lost 5, with 22 bases in between. In nucleotides, the CDR3 is TGTGCCAGCGGATTACTTTCCGGGAGTGGCGACGAGCAGTACTTC. Encoded protein: CASGLLSGSGDEQYF.

This chain joins TRBV18 and TRBJ1-1, with D possibly matching TRBD1 (5 bases). The V gene lost 3 bases and the J gene lost 8 bases, with 10 bases spanning the gap. The CDR3 covers 12 residues. The V gene's germline CDR1 is KGHSH and CDR2 LQKENI. The CDR3 reads CASSPVAGEAFF. CDR3 coding DNA: TGTGCCAGCTCACCGGTGGCAGGGGAAGCTTTCTTT.

The chain joins TRBV7-6 to TRBJ2-6; 7 positions match TRBD1. CDR3 size: 18 residues. The germline V gene encodes CDR1 SGHVS and CDR2 FNYEAQ. J gave up 0 bases and V 2 bases, and 7 bases lay outside the gene matches. CDR3 loop: CASSLWGQTSSGANVLTF. CDR3 sequence (DNA): TGTGCCAGCAGCTTATGGGGACAGACCTCCTCTGGGGCCAACGTCCTGACTTTC.

The chain employs TRBV5-1 and TRBJ2-1; tentative D call: TRBD1 (5 bases). V lost 7 bases and J 10 bases, leaving 18 bases between the germline ends. Germline values: CDR1 SGHRS, CDR2 YFSETQ. CDR3 length equals 13 residues. The CDR3 DNA sequence: TGCGCCAGCCAACGTGGGGCCGAGGTAGAGCAGTTCTTC. This codes for CASQRGAEVEQFF.

This clonotype has only a few counts. The genes are TRBV5-1 and TRBJ2-3; D unresolved. The CDR3 is 13 residues long. V gave up 4 bases and J gave up 2 bases, with 8 bases separating them. Germline V lookup: CDR1 SGHRS, CDR2 YFSETQ. The chain's CDR3 is CASSQLVTDTQYF. DNA for the CDR3: TGCGCCAGCAGCCAGCTTGTCACAGATACGCAGTATTTT. Complete variable domain (other parts from reference TRBV5-1 and TRBJ2-3): KAGVTQTPRYLIKTRGQQVTLSCSPISGHRSVSWYQQTPGQGLQFLFEYFSETQRNKGNFPGRFSGRQFSNSRSEMNVSTLELGDSALYLCASSQLVTDTQYFGPGTRLTVL.